This T cell receptor (beta chain) was profiled in a study of cytomegalovirus exposure and HLA in healthy donors (dated by TCRdb to the late 2010s). Context from the whole study: An earlier analysis of around 600 of the donors reported 250 to 300 Gb of sequence data and around 120 million unique TCR beta sequences from roughly 200 million T cells. An early release that covered 640 HLA-typed donors contained around 300 gigabases of sequencing data and around 85 million unique TCR sequences. Of the 398 genotyped donors, roughly 85% fell in the genetic ancestry cluster associated with self-reported Caucasian donors. The study was designed to test whether signatures of past pathogen exposure could be identified by cataloging public T cell receptors. The T cell repertoires of around 730 subjects were profiled by immunosequencing and related to cytomegalovirus serostatus. Along with the roughly 610-subject first cohort, a separate validation cohort of over 90 different subjects was used. To predict cytomegalovirus infection status, the study combined high-throughput TCR immunosequencing, statistical association of individual TCRs with disease status, and machine learning. To study patterns of TCR occurrence, a later analysis re-analyzed previously published TCR beta repertoires from several hundred donors and added high-resolution HLA genotyping. Rather than drawing on any new phenotypic data, the later analysis identified candidate immune exposures from TCR beta sequences and the way those sequences occurred across donors. In an earlier analysis of 500 to 650 of the donors, high-throughput TCR beta sequencing was used to judge whether each TCR beta V gene segment behaved as functional or pseudogenic. Donor age, sex, ethnicity and CMV serostatus were compiled alongside the repertoire data. In a later genetic analysis, genome-wide SNP genotypes for about 55% of the roughly 700 donors were used, and that subset was treated as a discovery cohort. Every discovery cohort repertoire had been produced on one sequencing platform. HLA typing covered class I and class II loci at four-digit resolution. The number of typed donors differed by locus: about 620-640 for A, B, C, DRB1 and DQB1; 500 to 550 for DQA1; 600 to 610 for DPA1; and about 470 for DPB1. Roughly five DR-DQ haplotypes were handled as single units for association and clustering, since linkage in the cohort was strong. Across 398 genotyped donors of the cohort, an average of approximately 240,000 unique TCR beta nucleotide sequences per donor were sequenced, and approximately 17% of those sequences were non-productive.

The library came from the immunoSEQ multiplex PCR assay. A mixture of 60 forward primers for TCR Vbeta segments and 13 reverse primers for TCR Jbeta segments was used in the multiplex PCR. A multiplex PCR assay on genomic DNA amplified the CDR3 region of rearranged TCR beta genes. The Illumina HiSeq System was used to sequence the amplified TCR beta libraries as 87-base-pair reads. Regarding the original processing steps: In a later analysis, tens of millions of unique TCR beta chains were counted across the roughly 670 repertoires, and some 10 million of these chains were shared by at least two donors. Raw reads were error-corrected and collapsed into unique sequences by a nearest-neighbor algorithm in which closely related sequences were merged to remove PCR and sequencing errors. V, D and J gene segments were assigned by aligning CDR3 sequences to IMGT reference sequences. For a sequence to be retained, at least a six-nucleotide match to both a V gene segment and a J gene segment was required. Rearrangements were called productive when the CDR3 lacked stop codons and stayed in frame with V and J; all others were non-productive. CDR3 was defined by IMGT convention, running from the second conserved V-encoded cysteine to the conserved J-encoded phenylalanine. The earlier analysis of about 590 of the donors excluded sequences that lacked an unambiguous match to a single V gene segment. An earlier analysis of several hundred of the donors called V segments functional above 56.7% productive rearrangements and segregating when the between-donor standard deviation exceeded 5%. To diagnose cytomegalovirus status from the catalog of TCR beta chain sequences, a statistical classification framework was built. In a later analysis, V and J genes were assigned by comparing TCR nucleotide sequences against IMGT/GENE-DB human TR gene sequences. A later analysis assigned CDR3 sequences and most-parsimonious VDJ recombination scenarios with the TCRdist pipeline. A later analysis defined each TCR beta chain by its CDR3 amino acid sequence plus V-gene family, and excluded reads lacking a unique V-gene family. As a way to deal with suspected cross-contamination and a sequencing artifact, a later analysis dropped approximately 570 nucleotide sequences that were highly shared and had low generation probability. In a later analysis, a clonal expansion index was calculated for each public chain from normalized within-repertoire ranks of inferred template counts. A later analysis computed generation probabilities with a VDJ recombination model fitted to out-of-frame rearrangements, and checked the results against IGoR. In a later analysis, TCR-TCR, TCR-HLA and TCR-CMV co-occurrence was scored with hypergeometric tests, and a repertoire-size bias correction was applied to TCR pairs. To estimate false discovery rates, a later analysis permuted the HLA or CMV assignments 20 times. In a later analysis, co-occurring TCRs were grouped using DBSCAN, and TCRdist sequence similarity was added for clustering within HLA-allele-positive subsets. Repertoires with fewer than 30,000 or more than 120,000 public chains were left out of co-occurrence clustering, as were four to six repertoires with anomalous nucleotide sharing. Here the immuneACCESS table is served through TCRdb, limited to in-frame sequences with V and J called. Missing clones are a known gap in these copies; in checked studies unresolved V genes cover under half, and the rest lacks a known reason. Clonal size and the V and J genes are those of that table, whereas D and trimming came from the DNA. The sample table records 120,000 or so clones; roughly 78% of these occur just once. The ten largest clonotypes hold 6.3% of the sample.

Summary of the overall study and its limitations: Because some donors lacked HLA typing at each locus, the association tests relied only on the typed subset. The authors suggested that the approach could potentially be generalized to other disease states and immunological phenotypes. The classifier was reported to diagnose cytomegalovirus status with high specificity and sensitivity in both the original and validation cohorts. In a later analysis, HLA-associated TCR beta chains showed more clonal expansion and lower generation probabilities than non-associated chains that were equally common. A later analysis found that TCR association rates varied across HLA loci, with DRB1 alleles showing the most associated TCRs and HLA-C alleles the fewest. Linkage disequilibrium might explain the correlated functional status among segregating V segments, but an unknown experimental factor could not be excluded. According to a later analysis, parvovirus B19, influenza, CMV and Epstein-Barr virus appeared linked to several top co-occurrence clusters. Across donors, most TCR sequences were observed very rarely, whereas some public TCRs were present in many individuals. In a later analysis, 16,951 TCR beta sequences were associated with specific HLA alleles at a false discovery rate of 0.05. For the cohort, immune exposure information was limited to CMV serostatus. When HLA alleles, especially DR and DQ, strongly co-occurred, TCR associations were difficult to assign to individual alleles. A further reported finding was that TCR beta sequences accurately predicted the HLA-A and HLA-B alleles for most subjects in the first cohort. In vitro tests confirmed that three of the cytomegalovirus-associated TCR beta chains recognize cytomegalovirus antigens. The presence/absence analyses assumed that sequencing depth was roughly uniform across donors, and that assumption may not be true. A later genetic analysis reported fewer N-insertions in productive TCRs among donors in an Asian-associated ancestry cluster than the 666-donor mean. The study gave a list of under 200 TCR beta chains associated with cytomegalovirus. Because counts were too low, about 18 rarely observed V segments, including chromosome 9 orphons, were excluded from the earlier analysis of around 640 of the donors. A cluster of highly shared sequence variants was judged likely to be a technical artifact of the sequencing pipeline. In a later genetic analysis, a missense DCLRE1C variant was associated with V-gene and J-gene trimming of TCR beta chains, and the association was replicated in an independent cohort. Broadly in line with IMGT annotations, most TCR beta V segments showed up in productive rearrangements about 87% or about 30% of the time in an earlier analysis of approximately 640 of the donors. In a later analysis, most CMV-associated TCR beta chains were found to appear HLA-restricted, with HLA associations seemingly driven largely by CMV exposure. This cohort had only TCR beta chains sequenced, and the lack of alpha or paired-chain data limited which features could be detected.

The cohort consisted of approximately 670 healthy bone marrow donors. At the time of sampling, every cohort member was nominally healthy, though immune exposures that went unrecorded were likely present. The donor was CMV seronegative and belonged to the group of 352 seronegative cohort members. Every donor gave a peripheral blood sample, and the peripheral blood mononuclear cells from that sample were used for TCR beta sequencing. Genomic DNA was extracted from the blood cell samples with the Qiagen DNeasy Blood Extraction Kit. Worth noting for this clone: Its target antigen remains unknown. No qualities accompany the bases; no much larger clone lies one base away.

Sequences were obtained from PBMCs. This sequence was found in a woman aged 40 to 50 in good health and CMV-seronegative.

CDR3 region: CASPDCETQYF. The DNA sequence is TGTGCCAGTCCTGACTGTGAGACCCAGTACTTC. In this chain, TRBV28 is recombined with TRBJ2-5, with no reliable assignment of the D segment. Reading from cysteine to phenylalanine, the CDR3 counts 11 amino acids. The kept DNA is CDR3 alone, 33 bases in frame from the first base. The germline V gene gives CDR1 as MDHEN and CDR2 as SYDVKM. V is reduced by 9 bases and J by 5 bases, leaving a spacing of 10 bases between them.